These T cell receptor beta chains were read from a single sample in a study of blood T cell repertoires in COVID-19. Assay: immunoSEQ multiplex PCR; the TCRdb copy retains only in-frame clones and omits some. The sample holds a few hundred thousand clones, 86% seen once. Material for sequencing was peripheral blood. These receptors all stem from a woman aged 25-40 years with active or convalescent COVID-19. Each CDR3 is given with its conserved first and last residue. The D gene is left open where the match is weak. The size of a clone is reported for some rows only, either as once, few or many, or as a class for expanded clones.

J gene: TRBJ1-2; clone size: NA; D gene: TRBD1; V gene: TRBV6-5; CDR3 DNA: TGTGCCAGCAGCCGCCAGGGACAGCCACTCTATGGCTACACCTTC; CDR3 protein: CASSRQGQPLYGYTF
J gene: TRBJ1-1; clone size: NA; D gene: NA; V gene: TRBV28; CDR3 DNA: TGTGCCAGCAGTTTATCCCACTCTGAAGCTTTCTTT; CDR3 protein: CASSLSHSEAFF
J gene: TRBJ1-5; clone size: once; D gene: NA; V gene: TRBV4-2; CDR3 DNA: TGTGCCAGCAGCCAAGAGACTTCACCAGGGTATAGCAATCAGCCCCAGCATTTT; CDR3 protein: CASSQETSPGYSNQPQHF
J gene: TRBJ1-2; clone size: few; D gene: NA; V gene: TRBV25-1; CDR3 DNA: TGTGCCAGCAGTGACGAGGGAATTAAAAACTATGGCTACACCTTC; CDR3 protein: CASSDEGIKNYGYTF
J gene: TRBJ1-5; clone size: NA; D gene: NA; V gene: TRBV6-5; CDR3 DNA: TGTGCCAGCAGTAGTCGGGGGACTAGCAATCAGCCCCAGCATTTT; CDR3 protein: CASSSRGTSNQPQHF
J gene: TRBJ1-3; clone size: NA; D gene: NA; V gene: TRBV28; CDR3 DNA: TGTGCCAGCAGTTCGGGGTCCTCTGGAAACACCATATATTTT; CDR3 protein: CASSSGSSGNTIYF
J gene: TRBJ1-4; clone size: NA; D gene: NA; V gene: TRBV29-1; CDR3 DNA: TGCAGCGTTGGGTTCGGCGGACAGCCTGCAACTAATGAAAAACTGTTTTTT; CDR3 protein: CSVGFGGQPATNEKLFF
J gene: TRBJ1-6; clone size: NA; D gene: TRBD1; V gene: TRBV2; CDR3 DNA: TGTGCCAGCGCGGGACAGACTAATTCACCCCTCCACTTT; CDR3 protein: CASAGQTNSPLHF
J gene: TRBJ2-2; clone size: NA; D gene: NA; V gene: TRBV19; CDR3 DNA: TGTGCCAGTTCTTGGGACTTGACTAACACCGGGGAGCTGTTTTTT; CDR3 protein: CASSWDLTNTGELFF
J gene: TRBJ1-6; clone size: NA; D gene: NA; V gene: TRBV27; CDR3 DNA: TGTGCCAGCAGTTTCGGGCAGGGGAAGATGGATTCACCCCTCCACTTT; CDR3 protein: CASSFGQGKMDSPLHF
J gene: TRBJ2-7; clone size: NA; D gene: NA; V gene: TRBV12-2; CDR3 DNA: TGTGCAAGTCGCCCCCCCCGAGACAGAAAAAAATACGAGCAGTACTTC; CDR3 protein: CASRPPRDRKKYEQYF
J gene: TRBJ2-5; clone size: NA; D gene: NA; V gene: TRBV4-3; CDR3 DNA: TGCGCCAGCAGCCAAGACAGGGGTGGAGGAGAGACCCAGTACTTC; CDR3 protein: CASSQDRGGGETQYF
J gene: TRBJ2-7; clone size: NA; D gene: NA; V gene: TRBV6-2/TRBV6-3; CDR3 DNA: TGTGCCAGCAGTTACTCGTTGGCAGGGACCTACGAGCAGTACTTC; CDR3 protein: CASSYSLAGTYEQYF
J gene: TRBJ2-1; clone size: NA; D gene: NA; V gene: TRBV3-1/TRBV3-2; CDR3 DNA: TGTGCCAGCAGCCGGACAGCTGGTGAGCAGTTCTTC; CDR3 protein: CASSRTAGEQFF
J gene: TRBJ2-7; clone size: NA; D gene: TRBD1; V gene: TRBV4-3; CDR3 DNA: TGCGCCAGCAGCCGCTACCGGACAGGTGCCTCCTACGAGCAGTACTTC; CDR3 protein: CASSRYRTGASYEQYF
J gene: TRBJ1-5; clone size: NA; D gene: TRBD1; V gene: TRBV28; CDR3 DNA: TGTGCCAGCAGTTTATTGGGGACAGGGGGCAGTCAGCCCCAGCATTTT; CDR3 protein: CASSLLGTGGSQPQHF
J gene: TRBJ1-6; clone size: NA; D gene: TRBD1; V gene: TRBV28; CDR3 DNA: TGTGCCAGCAGTCCCGGGACAGGGACTTCACCCCTCCACTTT; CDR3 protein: CASSPGTGTSPLHF
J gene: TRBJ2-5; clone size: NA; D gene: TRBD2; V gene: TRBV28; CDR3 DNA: TGTGCCAGCGCCAAATCGGGACTAGCGAAAGAGACCCAGTACTTC; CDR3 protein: CASAKSGLAKETQYF
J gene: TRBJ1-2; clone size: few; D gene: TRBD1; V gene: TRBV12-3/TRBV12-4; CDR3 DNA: TGTGCCAGTGGACAGGGCGTTAACTATGGCTACACCTTC; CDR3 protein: CASGQGVNYGYTF
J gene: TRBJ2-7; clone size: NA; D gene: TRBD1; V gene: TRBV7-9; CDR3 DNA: TGTGCCAGCAGCCGACCGGGACAGAGCTACGAGCAGTACTTC; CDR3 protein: CASSRPGQSYEQYF
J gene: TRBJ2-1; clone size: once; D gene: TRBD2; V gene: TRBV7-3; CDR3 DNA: TGTGCCAGCAGCGTGCCTAGCGGGGGGGCTACTGAGCAGTTCTTC; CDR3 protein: CASSVPSGGATEQFF
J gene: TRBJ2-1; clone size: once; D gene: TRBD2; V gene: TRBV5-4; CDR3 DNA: TGTGCCAGCAGCTTAGGGACTAGCGGGGGCTCTGTGATTAATGAGCAGTTCTTC; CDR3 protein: CASSLGTSGGSVINEQFF
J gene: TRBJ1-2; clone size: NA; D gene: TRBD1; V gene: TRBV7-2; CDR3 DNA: TGTGCCAGCAGCTTAGCGGGACAGTTTGGCTACACCTTC; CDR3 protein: CASSLAGQFGYTF
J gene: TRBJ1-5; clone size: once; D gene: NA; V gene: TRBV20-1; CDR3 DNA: TGCAGTGCTAGTCCGGCAGGGCCGAATCAGCCCCAGCATTTT; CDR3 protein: CSASPAGPNQPQHF
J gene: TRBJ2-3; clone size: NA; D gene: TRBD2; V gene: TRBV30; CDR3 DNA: TGTGCCTGGAGCCCCAAGCGGGGTTGGGGCACAGATACGCAGTATTTT; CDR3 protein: CAWSPKRGWGTDTQYF
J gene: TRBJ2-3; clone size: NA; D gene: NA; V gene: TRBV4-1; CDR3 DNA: TGCGCCAGCAGCCAAGATAATACAGCCGATACGCAGTATTTT; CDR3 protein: CASSQDNTADTQYF
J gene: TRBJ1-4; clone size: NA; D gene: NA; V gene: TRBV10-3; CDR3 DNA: TGTGCCATCAGTGAGGGCAGAACTAATGAAAAACTGTTTTTT; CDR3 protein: CAISEGRTNEKLFF
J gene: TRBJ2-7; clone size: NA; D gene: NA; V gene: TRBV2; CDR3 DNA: TGTGCCAGCGCTAGAGGAGGAACCACCTACGAGCAGTACTTC; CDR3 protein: CASARGGTTYEQYF
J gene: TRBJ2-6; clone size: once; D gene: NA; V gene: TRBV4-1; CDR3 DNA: TGCGCCACGAGCCTGTCAGGGGCAGGGGCCAACGTCCTGACTTTC; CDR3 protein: CATSLSGAGANVLTF
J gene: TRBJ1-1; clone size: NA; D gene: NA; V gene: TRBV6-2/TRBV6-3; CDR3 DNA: TGTGCCAGCAGTTACCGTGGCCCCACCCCGGAGGGCACTGAAGCTTTCTTT; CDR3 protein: CASSYRGPTPEGTEAFF
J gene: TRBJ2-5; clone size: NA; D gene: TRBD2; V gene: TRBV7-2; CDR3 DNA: TGTGCCAGCAGCTTAGCCCTATATAGCGGGGCCTCCCAAGAGACCCAGTACTTC; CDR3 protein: CASSLALYSGASQETQYF
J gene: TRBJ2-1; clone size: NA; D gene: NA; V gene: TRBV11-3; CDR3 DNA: TGTGCCAGCAGGGGGCTAAAGGGGCCTCAAACCGGGGAGCAGTTCTTC; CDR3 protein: CASRGLKGPQTGEQFF
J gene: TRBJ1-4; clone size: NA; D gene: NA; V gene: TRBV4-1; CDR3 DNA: TGCGCCAGCAGCCTCCTCCCTCCGGGGGCAACTAATGAAAAACTGTTTTTT; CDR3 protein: CASSLLPPGATNEKLFF
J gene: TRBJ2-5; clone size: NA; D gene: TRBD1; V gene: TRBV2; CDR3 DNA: TGTGCCAGCAGTGAGGGGACAGGCAGCCAAGAGACCCAGTACTTC; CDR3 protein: CASSEGTGSQETQYF
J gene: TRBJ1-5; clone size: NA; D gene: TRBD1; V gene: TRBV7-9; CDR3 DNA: TGTGCCAGCAGCTTAGCGCGGACAGGTTACGATCAGCCCCAGCATTTT; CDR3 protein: CASSLARTGYDQPQHF
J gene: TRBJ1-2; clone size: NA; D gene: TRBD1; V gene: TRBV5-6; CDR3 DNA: TGTGCCAGCAGTCCCGACAGGGGGCCTTATGGCTACACCTTC; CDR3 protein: CASSPDRGPYGYTF
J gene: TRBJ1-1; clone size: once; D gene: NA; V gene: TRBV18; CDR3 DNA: TGTGCCAGCTCACCGACAGAGTTGAACACTGAAGCTTTCTTT; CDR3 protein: CASSPTELNTEAFF
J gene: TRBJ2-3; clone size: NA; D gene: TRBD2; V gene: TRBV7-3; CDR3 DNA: TGTGCCTCCGGGACTAACGCCAAAGATACGCAGTATTTT; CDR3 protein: CASGTNAKDTQYF
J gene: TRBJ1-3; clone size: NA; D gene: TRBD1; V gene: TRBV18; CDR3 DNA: TGTGCCAGCTCACCATTGAGGACAGGCGTCTCTGGAAACACCATATATTTT; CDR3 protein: CASSPLRTGVSGNTIYF
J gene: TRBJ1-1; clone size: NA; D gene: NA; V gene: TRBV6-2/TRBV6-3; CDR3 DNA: TGTGCCAGCAGTTCTATGCCCGGACAGATGAACACTGAAGCTTTCTTT; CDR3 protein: CASSSMPGQMNTEAFF
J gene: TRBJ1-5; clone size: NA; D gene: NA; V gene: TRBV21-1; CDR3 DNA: TGTGCCAGCAGAGACAGGGGGAGGCAGCCCCAGCATTTT; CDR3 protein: CASRDRGRQPQHF
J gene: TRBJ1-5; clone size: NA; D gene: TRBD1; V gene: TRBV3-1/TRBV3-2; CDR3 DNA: TGTGCCAGCAGCCAAGTAGACAGGGGCAGAGGCAATCAGCCCCAGCATTTT; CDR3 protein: CASSQVDRGRGNQPQHF
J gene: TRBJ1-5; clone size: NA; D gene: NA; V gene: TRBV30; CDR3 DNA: TGTGCCTGGAGTGTAAGGAGCAACTATCAGCCCCAGCATTTT; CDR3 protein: CAWSVRSNYQPQHF
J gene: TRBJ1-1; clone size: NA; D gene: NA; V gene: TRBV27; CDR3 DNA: TGTGCCAGCAGTCCCTCCGGGAACAGCGAAGCTTTCTTT; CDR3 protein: CASSPSGNSEAFF
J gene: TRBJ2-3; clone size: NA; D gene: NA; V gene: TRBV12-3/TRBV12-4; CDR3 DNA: TGTGCCAGCAGCCACCAGGGCACAGATACGCAGTATTTT; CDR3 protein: CASSHQGTDTQYF
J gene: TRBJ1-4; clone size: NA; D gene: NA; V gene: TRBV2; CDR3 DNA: TGTGCCAGCTCCCTCCGGGGGGTCCCTGGTAATGAAAAACTGTTTTTT; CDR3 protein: CASSLRGVPGNEKLFF
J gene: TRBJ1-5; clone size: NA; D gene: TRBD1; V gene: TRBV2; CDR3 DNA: TGTGCCAGCAACGCCGGGACAGGGGGTAATCAGCCCCAGCATTTT; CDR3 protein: CASNAGTGGNQPQHF
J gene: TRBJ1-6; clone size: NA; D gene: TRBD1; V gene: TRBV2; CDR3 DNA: TGTGCCAGCAGGACAGGGTCGGATAATTCACCCCTCCACTTT; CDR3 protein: CASRTGSDNSPLHF
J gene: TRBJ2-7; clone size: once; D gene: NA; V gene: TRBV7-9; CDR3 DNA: TGTGCCAGCAGCTTAGGGTGGGGAGAATCCTACGAGCAGTACTTC; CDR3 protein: CASSLGWGESYEQYF
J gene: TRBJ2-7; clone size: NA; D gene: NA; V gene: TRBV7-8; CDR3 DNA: TGTGCCAGCAGCTTAGCGAGAGAGGTCTACGAGCAGTACTTC; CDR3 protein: CASSLAREVYEQYF
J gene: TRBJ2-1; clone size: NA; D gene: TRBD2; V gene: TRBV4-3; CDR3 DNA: TGCGCCAGCAGCCAAGAGCGTGGTAGCGGGGAGTACAATGAGCAGTTCTTC; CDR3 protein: CASSQERGSGEYNEQFF
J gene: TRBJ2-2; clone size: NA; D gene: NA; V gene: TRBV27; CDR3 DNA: TGTGCCAGCTCTCTACGTAGTGCCGGGGAGCTGTTTTTT; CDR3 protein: CASSLRSAGELFF